These 32 T cell receptor beta chains share one sample of origin, sequenced in a study of Graves' ophthalmopathy and Graves' hyperthyroidism (dated by TCRdb to the late 2010s). The sequencing machine was an Illumina HiSeq 2000. TCR beta CDR3 regions were amplified from RNA transcripts for repertoire sequencing. The first round of RT-PCR was done with HTBI primers and the Qiagen OneStep RT-PCR kit, and was followed by a second round of multiplex PCR, then size selection and purification. The public reads were quality trimmed at Q25 with fastp and then assembled into clones with MiXCR by TCRdb, keeping productive beta chains. Each record represents a unique CDR3 protein, reported with the most common genes and DNA among its rows. The table for this sample lists roughly 400,000 distinct CDR3 sequences; around 19% of them were counted only once. Around 1.6% of the sample rests with the top ten. The sequenced sample consisted of peripheral blood. Receptor source: a woman aged 18-29 years with Graves' ophthalmopathy. Donor details come from another sample of the same person, matched by shared clones.

This clonotype occurred many times. The CDR3, as DNA: TGTGCCAGCTCACCAGATAAAGCTGGAGCTTTCTTT. As protein: CASSPDKAGAFF. The rearrangement uses TRBV18 and TRBJ1-1; no reliable D call. CDR3 size: 12 residues. The V end lost 2 bases, the J end lost 10 bases, and 11 bases lay between the germline ends. CDR1 is KGHSH, CDR2 LQKENI, per germline.

This clonotype has ten or more counts. J is TRBJ2-5 and V is TRBV20-1, with 8 bases aligning to TRBD2. Germline V CDR1 and CDR2: DFQATT, SNEGSKA (reference sequence). This CDR3 spans 12 amino acids. Losses at the gene ends were 6 bases for V and 6 bases for J; bases not matched to a gene: 6. The CDR3 sequence is CSAPAGGKTQYF. Here the CDR3 DNA reads TGCAGTGCCCCCGCGGGGGGAAAGACCCAGTACTTC.

At least ten counts were recorded for this clonotype. The CDR3 sequence: CASSRRGYSSYEQYF. The CDR3 DNA is TGTGCCAGCAGCCGACGGGGATACAGCTCCTACGAGCAGTACTTC. The J gene is TRBJ2-7, the V gene TRBV12-3 or TRBV12-4; maybe TRBD2 (5 bases). The CDR3 spans 15 residues. The germline V and J ends were trimmed by 6 bases and 0 bases, with 15 bases remaining between them.

There are many counts of this clonotype. The chain couples TRBV7-9 to TRBJ2-7; D may be TRBD2 (6 bases). CDR3 size: 14 residues. Germline assignment: CDR1 SEHNR and CDR2 FQNEAQ (reference sequence). Deletions cut 1 base from V and 2 bases from J, with 9 bases between. CDR3 sequence: CASSLGLGAYEQYF. CDR3 coding DNA: TGTGCCAGCAGCTTAGGACTAGGTGCCTACGAGCAGTACTTC.

This clonotype has at least ten counts. CDR3 nucleotide sequence: TGTGCCAGCAGTCCCTCCTTTTGGGGGACGTCCCTTTCTGGGGCCAACGTCCTGACTTTC. Its translation: CASSPSFWGTSLSGANVLTF. The chain has TRBV6-5 and TRBJ2-6, with D perhaps assigned TRBD1 or TRBD2 (5 bases each). This CDR3 has 20 residues. V was pared by 5 bases and J by 1 base, with 24 bases between. CDR1 MNHEY and CDR2 SVGAGI come from the germline V gene.

This clonotype has at least ten counts. The chain couples TRBV9 to TRBJ2-5, with no clear D. CDR3 size: 13 residues. V shed 2 bases and J shed 1 base, with 6 bases lying between them. CDR1 is SGDLS and CDR2 is YYNGEE in the germline V gene. CDR3 in DNA: TGTGCCAGCAGCGTTCGCGGCCAAGAGACCCAGTACTTC. Amino acids: CASSVRGQETQYF.

This clonotype has at least ten counts. The CDR3 DNA is TGTGCCAGCTATGGCGGGGCGGGGGGGACCCACGAGCAGTACTTC. Residues: CASYGGAGGTHEQYF. The chain employs TRBV7-2 and TRBJ2-7, with TRBD2 matching over 9 bases. With V trimmed by 8 bases and J by 5 bases, 13 bases remained unmatched. The germline CDR1 and CDR2 sequences are SGHTA and FQGNSA. The CDR3 runs 15 residues. The variable domain in full, with the rest retrieved from reference TRBV7-2 and TRBJ2-7, is GAGVSQSPSNKVTEKGKDVELRCDPISGHTALYWYRQSLGQGLEFLIYFQGNSAPDKSGLPSDRFSAERTGGSVSTLTIQRTQQEDSAVYLCASYGGAGGTHEQYFGPGTRLTVT.

This chain joins TRBV6-2 or TRBV6-3 and TRBJ2-3; the D is unclear. The CDR3 loop spans 13 amino acids. The germline V gene has CDR1 MNHEY and CDR2 SVGEGT. V lost 1 base and J 0 bases, leaving 2 bases between the germline ends. The CDR3 nucleotides read TGTGCCAGCAGTTACTGGAGCACAGATACGCAGTATTTT. Translated, it gives CASSYWSTDTQYF.

This clonotype was seen at least ten times. The rearrangement uses TRBV10-2 and TRBJ1-1; 7 positions match TRBD1. The CDR3 length is 13 residues. Germline V gene data show CDR1 as WSHSY and CDR2 as SAAADI. V shed 7 bases and J 5 bases; nucleotides not matched to a gene: 7. The CDR3 spells CASNRGEGTEAFF. DNA for the CDR3: TGCGCCAGCAACAGGGGCGAGGGGACTGAAGCTTTCTTT.

This clonotype was detected many times. This rearrangement joins TRBV20-1 to TRBJ2-5; possibly TRBD2 for D (6 bases). The CDR3 spans 14 residues. From germline, CDR1 is DFQATT and CDR2 SNEGSKA (reference sequence). V gave up 4 bases and J gave up 0 bases, with 12 bases separating them. In nucleotides, the CDR3 is TGCAGTGCTAAAATCCGGGACTACCAAGAGACCCAGTACTTC. It yields the protein CSAKIRDYQETQYF.

There are many counts of this clonotype. The chain combines TRBV19 with TRBJ2-7; TRBD1 matches 7 bases. Trimming removed 6 bases from V and 0 bases from J; junction bases left unmatched: 5. Germline V lookup: CDR1 LNHDA, CDR2 SQIVND (reference sequence). The CDR3 has 14 amino acids. CDR3 in DNA: TGTGCCAGTAGGCCGGGACAGAGCTCCTACGAGCAGTACTTC. Amino acid sequence: CASRPGQSSYEQYF.

This clonotype was counted many times. The chain links TRBV12-3 or TRBV12-4 to TRBJ2-7; possible D gene TRBD1, 6 bases. The CDR3 contains 13 residues. The germline V and J ends were trimmed by 2 bases and 5 bases, with 10 bases remaining between them. CDR3 loop: CASSLSGGHEQYF. The CDR3 region has the DNA TGTGCCAGCAGTTTATCTGGGGGCCACGAGCAGTACTTC.

This clonotype was picked up many times. The chain recombines TRBV7-2 with TRBJ1-1; 8 nucleotides match TRBD1. Looked up from germline, CDR1 is SGHTA and CDR2 is FQGNSA. The CDR3 consists of 15 residues. The ends lost 4 bases at V and 1 base at J; junction bases unmatched: 5. This chain's CDR3 is CASSWGQDKNTEAFF. CDR3 bases: TGTGCCAGCAGCTGGGGACAGGACAAGAACACTGAAGCTTTCTTT.

This clonotype was counted many times. The rearrangement joins TRBV11-1 to TRBJ2-7, with 12 bases fitting TRBD1. Germline V lookup: CDR1 SGHAT, CDR2 FQDESV (reference sequence). This CDR3 spans 17 amino acids. The V and J ends lost 5 bases and 2 bases, in that order; junction bases with no gene match: 10. This CDR3 is CASSPRGGQGATYEQYF. The CDR3 nucleotides are TGTGCCAGCAGCCCCCGGGGGGGACAGGGGGCCACCTACGAGCAGTACTTC.

This clonotype has at least ten counts. The chain joins TRBV20-1 to TRBJ1-5; D unresolved. Germline assignment: CDR1 DFQATT and CDR2 SNEGSKA (reference sequence). The V end lost 0 bases, the J end lost 5 bases, and 17 bases lay between the germline ends. The CDR3 covers 16 residues. In DNA form, the CDR3 reads TGCAGTGCTAGAGATAAAATCCTTTTCAAACATCAGCCCCAGCATTTT. The encoded protein is CSARDKILFKHQPQHF.

This sequence joins TRBV12-5 and TRBJ2-7; D perhaps matches TRBD1 (5 bases). This CDR3 is built from 15 residues. Trimming took 1 base from V and 2 from J, leaving 12 bases between them. Germline values: CDR1 LGHNT, CDR2 FRNRAP. CDR3 sequence reads: CASGLARQLPYEQYF. The CDR3 region has the DNA TGTGCTAGTGGTTTGGCGAGACAGCTACCCTACGAGCAGTACTTC. The full variable domain, rest sourced from reference TRBV12-5 and TRBJ2-7, is DARVTQTPRHKVTEMGQEVTMRCQPILGHNTVFWYRQTMMQGLELLAYFRNRAPLDDSGMPKDRFSAEMPDATLATLKIQPSEPRDSAVYFCASGLARQLPYEQYFGPGTRLTVT.

Ten or more counts support this clonotype. This chain uses TRBV20-1 with TRBJ2-5, with TRBD2 matching over 8 bases. The CDR3 runs to 18 residues. Germline CDR1 DFQATT, CDR2 SNEGSKA (reference sequence). With V trimmed by 5 bases and J by 4 bases, 21 bases remained unmatched. The CDR3 region has the DNA TGCAGTGCTGTAAAACTCGGGACTAGTCGCATAGTCGGAGAGACCCAGTACTTC. Translating gives CSAVKLGTSRIVGETQYF.

This clonotype was picked up many times. J is TRBJ1-2 and V is TRBV10-1; TRBD1 aligns across 7 bases. With V trimmed by 9 bases and J by 0 bases, 7 bases remained unmatched. Germline CDR1 and CDR2: WNHNN and SYGVQD (reference sequence). The CDR3 has 14 amino acids. The CDR3 nucleotides are TGCGCCAGGGGGGACAGCCCCTCTAACTATGGCTACACCTTC. It specifies CARGDSPSNYGYTF.

The sample holds many counts of this clonotype. The gene calls are TRBV29-1 and TRBJ2-7; 8 bases are shared with TRBD1. The CDR3 is 12 amino acids. Germline V gene sequence: CDR1 SQVTM, CDR2 ANQGSEA. V lost 7 bases, J lost 2 bases, and 4 bases stayed unmatched. In DNA, the CDR3 is TGCAGCGGGGGACAGGCCGCCTACGAGCAGTACTTC. This encodes CSGGQAAYEQYF.

V and J are TRBV6-2 or TRBV6-3 and TRBJ2-7; TRBD1 matches at 7 bases. The trim removed 2 bases at V and 4 bases at J, leaving 17 bases unmatched. The germline CDR1 and CDR2 sequences are MNHEY and SVGEGT. The CDR3 sequence is 18 residues long. The CDR3, as DNA: TGTGCCAGCAGTTACCGCCGTCTCACAGGGGTCCTCTTGTACGAGCAGTACTTC. Translation: CASSYRRLTGVLLYEQYF.

Many counts were recorded for this clonotype. The V call is TRBV28, the J call TRBJ1-5; TRBD1 matches at 9 bases. J gave up 3 bases and V 5 bases, and 8 bases lay outside the gene matches. CDR1 MDHEN and CDR2 SYDVKM come from the germline V gene. The CDR3 covers 16 residues. CDR3 residues: CASSGGQGISNQPQHF. The CDR3 DNA sequence: TGTGCCAGCAGTGGGGGACAGGGAATTTCCAATCAGCCCCAGCATTTT.

This clonotype was seen many times. The V gene is TRBV28, the J gene TRBJ2-4, with a tentative D call TRBD1 (5 bases). Per germline, CDR1 MDHEN and CDR2 SYDVKM. The CDR3 is made up of 14 amino acids. V lost 10 bases and J 1 base, leaving 14 bases between the germline ends. Written as DNA, the CDR3 is TGTGCCACCGGACCGTACAGGGCCAAAAACATTCAGTACTTC. Translation: CATGPYRAKNIQYF. Filled out from reference TRBV28 and TRBJ2-4, the complete variable domain reads DVKVTQSSRYLVKRTGEKVFLECVQDMDHENMFWYRQDPGLGLRLIYFSYDVKMKEKGDIPEGYSVSREKKERFSLILESASTNQTSMYLCATGPYRAKNIQYFGAGTRLSVL.

There are many counts of this clonotype. The V gene is TRBV10-3, the J gene TRBJ1-1; tentatively, D is TRBD1 (6 bases). The CDR3 contains 13 residues. The V end lost 2 bases, the J end lost 7 bases, and 11 bases lay between the germline ends. The germline V gene has CDR1 ENHRY and CDR2 SYGVKD. The DNA of the CDR3 is TGTGCCATCAGTGAGGGGGAGGGGGATGAAGCTTTCTTT. This codes for CAISEGEGDEAFF.

Many counts were recorded for this clonotype. The J gene is TRBJ1-1, the V gene TRBV19, with 7 bases fitting TRBD1. V lost 2 bases, J lost 4 bases, and 7 bases stayed unmatched. Per germline, CDR1 LNHDA and CDR2 SQIVND (reference sequence). This CDR3 is built from 15 residues. This chain's CDR3 is CASSIRKQGRTEAFF. The CDR3 nucleotides are TGTGCCAGTAGTATACGAAAACAGGGGCGCACTGAAGCTTTCTTT.

The rearrangement links TRBV19 to TRBJ1-2; 7 nucleotides align to TRBD1. Germline values: CDR1 LNHDA, CDR2 SQIVND (reference sequence). The CDR3 is made up of 14 amino acids. V lost 4 bases and J lost 2; bases outside the gene matches: 4. CDR3 nucleotides: TGTGCCAGTAGTACCAGGGGGATCAACTATGGCTACACCTTC. Translated, it gives CASSTRGINYGYTF.

This clonotype was seen repeatedly, ten times or more. The J gene is TRBJ2-7, the V gene TRBV6-2 or TRBV6-3, with a weak D call TRBD2 (7 bases). Germline loops: CDR1 MNHEY, CDR2 SVGEGT. The CDR3 length is 17 residues. Trimming shortened V by 0 bases and J by 5 bases, and 20 bases separated the two germline ends. The CDR3 DNA follows: TGTGCCAGCAGTTACTCGGAGCTTGGGGGGGCGCGACACGAGCAGTACTTC. It encodes CASSYSELGGARHEQYF.

This clonotype has at least ten counts. The chain joins TRBV7-2 to TRBJ2-5; D is undetermined. The germline V and J ends were trimmed by 6 bases and 5 bases, with 10 bases remaining between them. CDR3 length equals 12 residues. The germline CDR1 and CDR2 sequences are SGHTA and FQGNSA. CDR3 sequence: CASSRAPETQYF. CDR3 DNA sequence: TGTGCCAGCAGTCGAGCCCCCGAGACCCAGTACTTC.

This clonotype was counted ten times or more. The J gene is TRBJ1-5, the V gene TRBV9; D unclear. The CDR3 sequence is 13 residues long. The V end lost 0 bases, the J end lost 2 bases, and 3 bases lay between the germline ends. The germline gives CDR1 SGDLS, CDR2 YYNGEE. For the CDR3, the DNA is TGTGCCAGCAGCGTAGCAGGCAATCAGCCCCAGCATTTT. Protein sequence: CASSVAGNQPQHF.

Ten or more counts support this clonotype. The chain joins TRBV6-5 to TRBJ2-7, with 9 bases identical to TRBD1. Trimming took 8 bases from V and 6 from J; bases not matched to a gene: 14. The CDR3 sequence is 15 residues long. The germline V gene encodes CDR1 MNHEY and CDR2 SVGAGI. CDR3 bases: TGTGCCAGCCGTTCACGGGACAGGGTTGTTCTCGAGCAGTACTTC. It translates to CASRSRDRVVLEQYF.

This clonotype was detected many times. The CDR3 reads CSVDRSGSDTQYF. The CDR3 nucleotides read TGCAGCGTTGATCGTTCGGGTTCAGATACGCAGTATTTT. The chain carries TRBV29-1 and TRBJ2-3; D not resolved. Germline CDR1 and CDR2: SQVTM and ANQGSEA. There are 13 residues in the CDR3. The V gene lost 3 bases and the J gene lost 4 bases, with 11 bases spanning the gap.

This clonotype was seen at least ten times. V gene TRBV29-1 combines with J gene TRBJ1-1, with a possible D match to TRBD1 (5 bases). V was clipped by 6 bases and J by 3 bases, with 14 bases between them. This CDR3 comprises 13 residues. CDR1 is SQVTM, CDR2 ANQGSEA, per germline. The CDR3 sequence: CSVGHRLDTEAFF. The CDR3, as DNA: TGCAGCGTGGGGCACAGGTTGGACACTGAAGCTTTCTTT.

This clonotype was counted ten times or more. This chain links TRBV5-1 with TRBJ1-1; D possibly corresponds to TRBD1 (5 bases). V was shortened by 4 bases and J by 0 bases, with 19 bases between the two germline ends. The germline V gene encodes CDR1 SGHRS and CDR2 YFSETQ. This CDR3 is 17 amino acids long. The CDR3 sequence is CASSPHSAWGMNTEAFF. CDR3 coding DNA: TGCGCCAGCAGCCCACACAGTGCATGGGGGATGAACACTGAAGCTTTCTTT.